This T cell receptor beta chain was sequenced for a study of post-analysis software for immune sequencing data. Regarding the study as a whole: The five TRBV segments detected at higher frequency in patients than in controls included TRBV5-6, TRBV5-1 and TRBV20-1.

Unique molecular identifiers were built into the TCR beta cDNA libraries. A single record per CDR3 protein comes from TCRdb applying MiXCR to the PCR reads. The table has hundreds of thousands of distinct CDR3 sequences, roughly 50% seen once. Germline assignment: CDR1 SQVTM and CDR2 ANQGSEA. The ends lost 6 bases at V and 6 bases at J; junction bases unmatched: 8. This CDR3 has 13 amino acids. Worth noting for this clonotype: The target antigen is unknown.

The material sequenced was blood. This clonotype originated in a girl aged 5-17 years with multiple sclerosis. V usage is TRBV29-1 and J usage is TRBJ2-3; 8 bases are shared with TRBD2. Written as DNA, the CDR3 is TGCAGCGTGGGGGTCCTAGCGGGCGATACGCAGTATTTT. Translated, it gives CSVGVLAGDTQYF.